The present entry profiles one T cell receptor (beta chain) with its context. This clonotype showed up many times. Its recognized antigen is unknown. No quality values exist for individual bases; no much larger clone is one base distant. The data were produced on an Illumina NovaSeq 6000. cDNA libraries for TCRalpha and TCRbeta were prepared by 5'RACE using constant-segment primers, with sample barcodes and unique molecular identifiers added. Trizol reagent was used to extract RNA from every sample. Libraries were amplified in two PCR steps, with a second sample barcode and Illumina TruSeq adapters added in the second step. Sequencing of libraries was performed on an Illumina NovaSeq with 2 x 150 bp paired-end reads. In the authors' own workflow: Reads were demultiplexed and collapsed into UMI-guided consensus sequences with migec v1.2.7. With mixcr v2.1.11, UMI consensuses were aligned to TRA and TRB V and J templates and assembled into clonotypes. Clonotypes were classified as expanded or contracted when called significant by both edgeR and NoisET, with noise models trained on biological replicates. For edgeR calls, the cutoffs were a false discovery rate-adjusted p below 0.01 and a log2 fold-change threshold of 1. As an exploratory analysis of dynamics, PCA with hierarchical clustering was applied to max-normalized trajectories of the 1000 most abundant clonotypes. The CD4 or CD8 phenotype of responding clones was assigned using the separately sequenced CD4+ and CD8+ repertoires. TCRdb took the public reads, trimmed them with fastp at Q25, ran MiXCR for clone calling and kept in-frame beta chains. Under each unique CDR3 protein, matching rows form one entry showing the most common genes and DNA. Here the V and J calls rest on TCRdb's processing, not on the authors' analysis. This sample holds 350,000 to 500,000 distinct CDR3 sequences; 15% to 20% were observed only once. 20% to 25% of the sample is taken by the ten largest.

These data originate in a study of T-cell memory formation after mild COVID-19 (dated by TCRdb to about 2021). Study-level background: Most TCR sequence clusters were specific to one of the two donors. In a couple of donors, T-cell clones that expanded and contracted after mild COVID-19 were tracked by sequencing TCRalpha and TCRbeta repertoires over time. The cohort comprised two young, previously healthy adult volunteers, one female and one male.

The CDR3 starts with the cysteine, ends with the phenylalanine, and has 15 residues. The DNA shown is the 45-base CDR3, in frame from base 1. At the junction V is shortened by 5 bases and J by 6 bases, with 17 bases in between. For CDR1 and CDR2, the germline V gene lists LGHNT and FRNRAP. PBMCs were isolated by Ficoll-Paque density gradient centrifugation. Here is what the overall study found, with its caveats: Clones contracting from day 15 to 85 had balanced CD4/CD8 phenotypes, while a second wave expanding from day 15 to 37 was biased towards CD4+. Contracting CD4+ clones were found mainly in CM and EM memory subsets, while CD8+ clones were enriched in EMRA. The second-wave clones that peaked on day 37 were not confirmed to be SARS-CoV-2 specific. Some responding clones were found in pre-infection memory, which suggests that pre-existing cross-reactive memory T cells took part in the SARS-CoV-2 response. The study covered only two mild cases, and larger cohorts including severe cases with pre-infection samples were considered necessary.

Input material: PBMCs or a T cell subset sorted from them (not recorded which). The sequence came from a man younger than 30 who had mild COVID-19 (a few samples of this study predate the infection). The sample titles of this study are shuffled in the database, so cell type and time point are left out; the donor was told from shared clones. In this chain, TRBV12-5 is recombined with TRBJ2-1; matching of 7 bases hints at TRBD2 as the D gene. The CDR3 region reads CASGTTGRVTNEQFF. The DNA sequence is given as TGTGCTAGTGGTACCACAGGGAGGGTAACCAATGAGCAGTTCTTC.